This TCR beta chain was captured in a study of T-cell memory formation after mild COVID-19. Study-level points and caveats: CD4+ bias marked clones expanding day 15 to 37, unlike balanced contracting clones.

Germline CDR1 is SGHTA and CDR2 is FQGNSA. Unmatched junction bases numbered 10, after V lost 5 bases and J lost 4 bases. CDR3 length: 15 amino acids. In regard to this clonotype: The antigen is undetermined.

TCRdb re-called the 5' RACE reads through MiXCR, storing one row per CDR3 protein. The table includes 250,000 to 300,000 distinct CDR3 sequences, roughly 15% detected once. Material for sequencing was PBMCs or a T cell subset sorted from them (not recorded which). This receptor was obtained from a young man who had mild COVID-19 (a few samples of this study predate the infection). Cell type and time point are not known. The gene calls are TRBV7-2 and TRBJ1-1; 7 nucleotides match TRBD1. In nucleotides, the CDR3 is TGTGCCAGCAGCGGATGGGACAGTTTGAGCACTGAAGCTTTCTTT. Residues: CASSGWDSLSTEAFF. Together with reference TRBV7-2 and TRBJ1-1, the CDR3 gives the full variable domain: GAGVSQSPSNKVTEKGKDVELRCDPISGHTALYWYRQSLGQGLEFLIYFQGNSAPDKSGLPSDRFSAERTGGSVSTLTIQRTQQEDSAVYLCASSGWDSLSTEAFFGQGTRLTVV.